This T cell receptor (beta chain) was recorded in a study of T cell responses to AZD1222 COVID-19 vaccine (dated by TCRdb to about 2021). In terms of the full investigation: AZD1222 recipients with second doses at about 4 weeks or about 12 weeks were pooled, because spike-specific TCR depth and breadth did not differ between schedules. TCR sequencing was performed for some 250 trial participants, of whom around 200 were given two doses of AZD1222 and approximately 25 were given two doses of MenACWY control vaccine. Trial participants were enrolled by age into subgroups of 18-55, 56-69 and 70-plus years, and around 140, 26 and 57 TCR-sequenced participants, respectively, were included in these subgroups. Overall results and qualifications from the work: Because no samples from the day 14 peak response were available, repertoires could be characterized only after the peak T cell response. CD4 TCRs associated with the vaccine covered the entire spike protein, and the dominant responses were in regions 160-218 and 743-854. A significant rise in spike-specific TCR breadth and depth was observed after two AZD1222 doses relative to day 0 and relative to MenACWY recipients. Reportedly, close to half of the unique spike-specific TCRs recognized epitopes lying outside the regions that are mutated in the B.1.351 and B.1.1.7 variants. In the small 56-69-year group, the increase in depth fell short of significance, most likely because of low power. Participants were mostly white British and included more females than males, and it was suggested by the authors that clonal diversity may have been underestimated. Conclusions about previously exposed vaccinees are limited, since just six or seven AZD1222 recipients were seropositive for SARS-CoV-2 at baseline.

The time point label, read with the paper, signifies: baseline before first vaccination. Vaccinee samples came from UK trials COV001 and COV002, including a single-blind randomized controlled phase 2/3 trial of AZD1222 (ChAdOx1 nCoV-19) in healthy adults. For TCRbeta chain sequencing, PBMC samples were collected from trial participants at day 0 and at day 28 after the second dose. As to this clone: What this receptor recognizes is not known. No base quality information exists; no much larger clone differs at one position.

The CDR3 regions of human TCRbeta chains were subjected to immunosequencing. From the authors' description of their analysis: TCRs in the repertoires were compared against a reference library of SARS-CoV-2-specific TCRs that had been generated with the MIRA antigen-specificity platform. Breadth was defined as the fraction of unique TCRs that were SARS-CoV-2-associated, and depth was defined as the fraction of total T cells that were SARS-CoV-2-associated. Each spike-specific TCR was assigned to its reactive spike region and to a CD4 or CD8 class using the MIRA data. Log10-transformed breadth and depth values were compared by one-way ANOVA with Sidak's multiple comparisons tests. The table comes from immuneACCESS by way of TCRdb, which keeps in-frame sequences with V and J called. Part of the clones is missing from these tables; in studies checked, under half for an unresolved V gene and the rest for unknown reasons. The V and J calls and clone size are taken from that table; D and trimming were inferred from the DNA. In all, the sample holds more than 95,000 clones, and over 80% of those were seen once. The top ten hold less than 9.5% of the sample.

Counted from cysteine to phenylalanine, this CDR3 has 16 amino acids. The entry retains the CDR3 DNA only, 48 bases that are in frame from base 1. V was cut back by 0 bases and J by 0 bases, leaving a gap of 12 bases between them. The germline V gene gives CDR1 as SGHVS and CDR2 as FQNEAQ. The source is an adult in good health. The sequence links TRBV7-8 to TRBJ2-7; the best D guess is TRBD2, with 5 bases matching. The starting material was peripheral blood, obtained on day 0 of AZD1222 vaccination. Read as DNA, the sequence is TGTGCCAGCAGCTTAGCTTATGCGGGTTCCTCCTACGAGCAGTACTTC. It codes for CASSLAYAGSSYEQYF.